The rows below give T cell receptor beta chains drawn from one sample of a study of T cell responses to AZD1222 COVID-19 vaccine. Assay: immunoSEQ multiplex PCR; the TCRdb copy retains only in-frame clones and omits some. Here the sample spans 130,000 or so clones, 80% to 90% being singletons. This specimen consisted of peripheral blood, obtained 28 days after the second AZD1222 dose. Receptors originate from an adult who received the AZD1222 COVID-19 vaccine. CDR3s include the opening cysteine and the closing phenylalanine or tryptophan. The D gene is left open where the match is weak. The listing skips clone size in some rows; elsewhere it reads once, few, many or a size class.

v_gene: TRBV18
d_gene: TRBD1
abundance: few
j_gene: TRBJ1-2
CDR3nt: TGTGCCAGCTCACCTACAGGGGTCTATGGCTACACCTTC
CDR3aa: CASSPTGVYGYTF

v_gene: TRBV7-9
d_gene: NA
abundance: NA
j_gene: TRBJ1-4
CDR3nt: TGTGCCAGCAGCTTTGGGGTGGTGGCTAATGAAAAACTGTTTTTT
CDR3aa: CASSFGVVANEKLFF

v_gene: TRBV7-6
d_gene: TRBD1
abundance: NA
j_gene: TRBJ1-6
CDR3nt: TGTGCCAGCAGCTTAGGACAGGGGGACAGGGGCAGTTCACCCCTCCACTTT
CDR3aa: CASSLGQGDRGSSPLHF

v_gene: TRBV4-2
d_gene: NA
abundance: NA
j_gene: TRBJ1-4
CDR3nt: TGTGCCAGCAGCCAAGACAGGGTTTTCACGACTAATGAAAAACTGTTTTTT
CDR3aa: CASSQDRVFTTNEKLFF

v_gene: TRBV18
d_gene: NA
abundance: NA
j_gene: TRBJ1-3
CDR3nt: TGTGCCAGCTCACCCCTCGCAGGCTCTGGAAACACCATATATTTT
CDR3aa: CASSPLAGSGNTIYF

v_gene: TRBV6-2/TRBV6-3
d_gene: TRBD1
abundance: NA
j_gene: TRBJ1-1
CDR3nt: TGTGCCAGCAGTCCCAGCGACAGGGGGCGCGACAAGCGAGAAGCTTTCTTT
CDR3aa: CASSPSDRGRDKREAFF

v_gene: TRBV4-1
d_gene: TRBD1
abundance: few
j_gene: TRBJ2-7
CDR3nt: TGCGCCAGCAGCCAACCTGGGACAGCGTTGGACTACGAGCAGTACTTC
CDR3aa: CASSQPGTALDYEQYF

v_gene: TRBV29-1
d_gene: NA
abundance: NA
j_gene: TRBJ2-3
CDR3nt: TGCAGCGTTAGGAAATCTGGTACAGATACGCAGTATTTT
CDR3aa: CSVRKSGTDTQYF

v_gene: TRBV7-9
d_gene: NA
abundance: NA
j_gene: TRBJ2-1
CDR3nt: TGTGCCAGCCGCCCCCTGGGGGGTTCGGGTGAGCAGTTCTTC
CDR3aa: CASRPLGGSGEQFF

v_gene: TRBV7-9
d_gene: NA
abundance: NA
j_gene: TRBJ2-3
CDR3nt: TGTGCCAGCAGCTTAGTGTCAGATACGCAGTATTTT
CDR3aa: CASSLVSDTQYF

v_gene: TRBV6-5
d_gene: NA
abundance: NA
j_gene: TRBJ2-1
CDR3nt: TGTGCCAGCAGGGACCCGACTGGGGGGAACCCTGAGCAGTTCTTC
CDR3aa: CASRDPTGGNPEQFF

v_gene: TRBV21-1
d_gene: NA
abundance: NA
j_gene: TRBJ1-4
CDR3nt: TGTGCCAGCAGCAAAGATGAGACAGGGGGCTTGGGAACTAATGAAAAACTGTTTTTT
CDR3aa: CASSKDETGGLGTNEKLFF

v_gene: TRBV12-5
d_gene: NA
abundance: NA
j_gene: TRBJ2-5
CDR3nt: TGTGCTAGTGGGCCCGGGGACCAAGAGACCCAGTACTTC
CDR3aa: CASGPGDQETQYF

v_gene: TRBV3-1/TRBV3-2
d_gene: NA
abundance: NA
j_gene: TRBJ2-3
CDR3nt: TGTGCCAGCAGCGTGAGCACAGATACGCAGTATTTT
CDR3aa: CASSVSTDTQYF

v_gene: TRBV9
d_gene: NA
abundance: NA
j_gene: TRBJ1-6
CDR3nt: TGTGCCAGCAGCGCCCAAGTGCAGGATAATTCACCCCTCCACTTT
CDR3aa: CASSAQVQDNSPLHF

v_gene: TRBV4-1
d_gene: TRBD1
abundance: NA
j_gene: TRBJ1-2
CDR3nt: TGCGCCAGCAGCCAACCCCGAAGGGGGCTTGCGTCCTATGGCTACACCTTC
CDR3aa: CASSQPRRGLASYGYTF

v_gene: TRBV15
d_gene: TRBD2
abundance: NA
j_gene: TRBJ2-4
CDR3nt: TGTGCCACCAGCAGGACAGCGGGGGGGCAGAACATTCAGTACTTC
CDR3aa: CATSRTAGGQNIQYF